Following are 6 T cell receptor beta chains from one sample sequenced in a study of T cells in Graves' hyperthyroidism and ophthalmopathy. The source material, RNA transcripts, was used to amplify TCR beta CDR3 regions. First-round RT-PCR of the TCR CDR3 relied on the HTBI primer set. TCRdb recomputed calls from the multiplex PCR reads with MiXCR, one row per CDR3 protein. The sample contains a few hundred thousand distinct CDR3 sequences, about 14% of which appear only once. The specimen sequenced was blood. Receptors were obtained from a woman aged 25 to 39 with Graves' ophthalmopathy.

This clonotype was seen many times. This sequence joins TRBV20-1 and TRBJ2-2; 8 bases align to TRBD1. The CDR3 is made up of 15 amino acids. Germline trimming cut 2 bases from V and 5 bases from J; bases unmatched to any gene: 7. Per germline, CDR1 DFQATT and CDR2 SNEGSKA (reference sequence). The CDR3 here is CSARIGQGGTGELFF. CDR3 DNA sequence: TGCAGTGCTAGAATAGGACAGGGTGGGACCGGGGAGCTGTTTTTT.

This clonotype was seen at least ten times. The rearrangement joins TRBV11-2 to TRBJ2-4; D is unresolved. The CDR3 contains 15 residues. CDR1 is SGHAT, CDR2 FQNNGV, per germline. Trimming removed 4 bases at V and 0 bases at J, with 10 bases between. The CDR3 DNA reads as TGTGCCAGCAGCTCCATCCGGTTAGCCAAAAACATTCAGTACTTC. This sequence encodes CASSSIRLAKNIQYF.

The table lists this clonotype with many counts. The chain combines TRBV5-1 with TRBJ1-2; 7 positions match TRBD1. V was pared by 1 base and J by 8 bases, with 5 bases of the junction left unmatched. Germline CDR1 reads SGHRS; CDR2 reads YFSETQ. The CDR3 length is 13 residues. The CDR3 loop reads CASSLRQGGGYTF. CDR3 DNA sequence: TGCGCCAGCAGCTTGCGACAGGGTGGAGGCTACACCTTC. The full variable domain, its missing parts supplied by reference TRBV5-1 and TRBJ1-2, is KAGVTQTPRYLIKTRGQQVTLSCSPISGHRSVSWYQQTPGQGLQFLFEYFSETQRNKGNFPGRFSGRQFSNSRSEMNVSTLELGDSALYLCASSLRQGGGYTFGSGTRLTVV.

The chain joins TRBV7-9 to TRBJ2-7; D gene ambiguous. Germline V CDR1 and CDR2: SEHNR, FQNEAQ (reference sequence). V gave up 6 bases and J gave up 3 bases, with 15 bases separating them. The length of the CDR3 is 14 residues. CDR3 sequence: CASSAHISDYEQYF. The CDR3 nucleotides are TGTGCCAGCAGTGCCCATATTTCGGACTACGAGCAGTACTTC.

This clonotype was counted many times. The chain is built from TRBV13 and TRBJ1-6; D is uncertain. V was pared by 2 bases and J by 3 bases, with 8 bases between. The CDR3 sequence is 15 residues long. Germline V gene lookup returns CDR1 PRHDT and CDR2 FYEKMQ (reference sequence). CDR3 amino acids: CASSLSQSYNSPLHF. The CDR3 DNA reads TGTGCCAGCAGCTTATCGCAGAGCTATAATTCACCCCTCCACTTT.

The V call is TRBV6-1, the J call TRBJ2-1; 10 positions match TRBD1. This CDR3 spans 15 amino acids. With 1 base clipped from V and 6 bases from J, the junction kept 3 bases outside the gene matches. Germline-derived CDR1 and CDR2 are MNHNS and SASEGT. This chain's CDR3 is CASSEEGQGVNEQFF. The CDR3 region has the DNA TGTGCCAGCAGTGAAGAAGGACAGGGGGTCAATGAGCAGTTCTTC.